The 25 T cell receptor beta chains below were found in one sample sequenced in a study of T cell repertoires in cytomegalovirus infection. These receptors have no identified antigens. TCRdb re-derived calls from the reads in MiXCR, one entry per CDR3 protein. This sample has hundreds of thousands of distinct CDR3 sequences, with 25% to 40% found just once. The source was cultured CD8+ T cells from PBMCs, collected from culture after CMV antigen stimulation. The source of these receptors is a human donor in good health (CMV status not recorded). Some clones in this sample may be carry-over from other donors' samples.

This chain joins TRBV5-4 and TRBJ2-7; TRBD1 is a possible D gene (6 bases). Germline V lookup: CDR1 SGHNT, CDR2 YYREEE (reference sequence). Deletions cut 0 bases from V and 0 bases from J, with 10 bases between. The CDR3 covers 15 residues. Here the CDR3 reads CASSLDREASYEQYF. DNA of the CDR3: TGTGCCAGCAGCTTGGACAGGGAAGCCTCCTACGAGCAGTACTTC.

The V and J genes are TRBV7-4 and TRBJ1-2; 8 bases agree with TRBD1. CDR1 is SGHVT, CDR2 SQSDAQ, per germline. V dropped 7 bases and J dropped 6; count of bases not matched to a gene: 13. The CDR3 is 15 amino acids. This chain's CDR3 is CASTSPDRADNGYTF. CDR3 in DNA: TGTGCCAGCACCTCCCCGGACAGGGCTGATAATGGCTACACCTTC.

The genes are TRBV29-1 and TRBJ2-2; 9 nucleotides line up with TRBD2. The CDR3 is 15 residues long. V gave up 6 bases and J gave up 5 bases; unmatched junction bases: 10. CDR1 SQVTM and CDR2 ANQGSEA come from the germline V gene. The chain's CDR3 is CSVPLAGPGTGELFF. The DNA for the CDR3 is TGCAGCGTCCCCCTAGCGGGGCCGGGGACCGGGGAGCTGTTTTTT.

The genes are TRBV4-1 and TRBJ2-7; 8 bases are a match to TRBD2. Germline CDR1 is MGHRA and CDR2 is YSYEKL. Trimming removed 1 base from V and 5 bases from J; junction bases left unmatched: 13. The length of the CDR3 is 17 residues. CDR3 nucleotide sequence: TGCGCCAGCAGCCAAGTCGCCCTTCGGGGGGGCCTGAACGAGCAGTACTTC. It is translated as CASSQVALRGGLNEQYF.

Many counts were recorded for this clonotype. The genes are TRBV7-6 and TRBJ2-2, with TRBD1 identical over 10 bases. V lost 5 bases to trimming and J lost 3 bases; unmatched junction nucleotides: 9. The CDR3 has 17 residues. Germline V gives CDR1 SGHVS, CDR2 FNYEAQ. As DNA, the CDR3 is TGTGCCAGCAGCCTAGATAGGGACAGGGGCGACACCGGGGAGCTGTTTTTT. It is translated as CASSLDRDRGDTGELFF.

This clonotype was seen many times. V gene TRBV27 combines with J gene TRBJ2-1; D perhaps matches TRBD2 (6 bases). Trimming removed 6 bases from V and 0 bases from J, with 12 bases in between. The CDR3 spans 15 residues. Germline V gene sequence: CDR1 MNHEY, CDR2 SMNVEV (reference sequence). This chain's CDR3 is CASSFSGSSYNEQFF. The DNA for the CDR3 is TGTGCCAGCAGCTTCTCCGGGAGCTCCTACAATGAGCAGTTCTTC.

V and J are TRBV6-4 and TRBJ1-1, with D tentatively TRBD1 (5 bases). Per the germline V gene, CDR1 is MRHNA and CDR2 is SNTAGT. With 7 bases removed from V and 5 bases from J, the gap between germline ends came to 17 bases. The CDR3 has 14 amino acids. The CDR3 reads CASTLGEGDTEAFF. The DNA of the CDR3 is TGTGCCAGCACCCTAGGGGAGGGCGATACTGAAGCTTTCTTT.

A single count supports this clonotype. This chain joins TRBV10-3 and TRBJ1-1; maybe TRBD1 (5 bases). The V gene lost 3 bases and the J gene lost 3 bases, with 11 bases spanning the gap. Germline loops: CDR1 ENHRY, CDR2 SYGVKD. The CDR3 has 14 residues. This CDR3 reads CAISEEGIHTEAFF. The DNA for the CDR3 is TGTGCCATCAGTGAAGAGGGGATTCACACTGAAGCTTTCTTT.

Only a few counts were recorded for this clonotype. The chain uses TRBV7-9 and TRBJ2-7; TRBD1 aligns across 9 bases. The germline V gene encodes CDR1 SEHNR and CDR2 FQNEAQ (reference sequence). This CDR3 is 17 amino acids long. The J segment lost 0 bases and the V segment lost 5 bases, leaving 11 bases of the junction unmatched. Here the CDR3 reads CASSKAGTGKDSYEQYV. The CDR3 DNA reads TGTGCCAGCAGCAAAGCCGGGACAGGGAAAGACTCCTACGAGCAGTACGTC.

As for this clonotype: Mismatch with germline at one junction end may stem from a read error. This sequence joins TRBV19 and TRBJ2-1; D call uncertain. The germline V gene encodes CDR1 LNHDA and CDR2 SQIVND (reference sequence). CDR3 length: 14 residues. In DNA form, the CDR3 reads TGTGTCAGTAGTATAGAGGAGTCCTGCAATGAGCAGTTCTTC. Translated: CVSSIEESCNEQFF.

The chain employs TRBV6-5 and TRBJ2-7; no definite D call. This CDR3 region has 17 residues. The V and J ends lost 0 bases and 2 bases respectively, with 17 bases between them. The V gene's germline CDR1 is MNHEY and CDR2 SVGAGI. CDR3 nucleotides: TGTGCCAGCAGTTACTCGATGGTAGGGAATCAACCCTACGAGCAGTACTTC. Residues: CASSYSMVGNQPYEQYF.

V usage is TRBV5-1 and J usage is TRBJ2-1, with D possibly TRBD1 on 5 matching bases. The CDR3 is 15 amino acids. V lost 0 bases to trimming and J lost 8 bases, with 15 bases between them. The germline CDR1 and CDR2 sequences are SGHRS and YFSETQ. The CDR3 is CASSLASGRVHEQFF. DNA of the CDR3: TGCGCCAGCAGCTTGGCGTCAGGGCGCGTCCATGAGCAGTTCTTC.

CDR3 amino acids: CASSPQSGSSEQFF. The CDR3, as DNA: TGTGCCAGCAGTCCCCAGTCAGGTTCTAGTGAGCAGTTCTTC. The chain links TRBV3-1 to TRBJ2-1; D is uncertain. The CDR3 length is 14 residues. Looked up from germline, CDR1 is LGHDT and CDR2 is YNNKEL (reference sequence). V lost 6 bases to trimming and J lost 9 bases, with 18 bases between them.

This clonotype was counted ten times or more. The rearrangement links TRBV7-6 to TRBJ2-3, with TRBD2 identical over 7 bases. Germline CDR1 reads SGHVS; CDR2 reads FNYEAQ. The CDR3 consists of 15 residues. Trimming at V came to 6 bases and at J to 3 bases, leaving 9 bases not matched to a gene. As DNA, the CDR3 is TGTGCCAGCAGTTCACTAGCGTTAGGAACAGATACGCAGTATTTT. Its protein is CASSSLALGTDTQYF.

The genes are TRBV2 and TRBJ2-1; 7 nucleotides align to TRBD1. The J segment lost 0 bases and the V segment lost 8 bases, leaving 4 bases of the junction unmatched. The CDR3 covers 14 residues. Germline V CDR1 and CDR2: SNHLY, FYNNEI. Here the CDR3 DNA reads TGTGCCAGCTACAGGGGCGACTCCTACAATGAGCAGTTCTTC. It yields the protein CASYRGDSYNEQFF.

As DNA, the CDR3 is TGTGCCAGCACCCTGGGACAGGGTGAGGACGAGCAGTACTTC. This codes for CASTLGQGEDEQYF. The gene calls are TRBV12-3 or TRBV12-4 and TRBJ2-7; 9 bases line up with TRBD1. The CDR3 has 14 residues. V shed 7 bases, J shed 5 bases, and the junction held 9 bases outside the gene matches.

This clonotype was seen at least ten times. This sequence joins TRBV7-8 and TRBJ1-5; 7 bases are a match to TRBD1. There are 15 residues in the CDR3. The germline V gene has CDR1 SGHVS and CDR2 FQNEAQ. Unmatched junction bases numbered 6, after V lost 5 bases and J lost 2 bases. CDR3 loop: CASSQGGIGNQPQHF. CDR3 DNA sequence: TGTGCCAGCAGCCAAGGGGGCATAGGCAATCAGCCCCAGCATTTT.

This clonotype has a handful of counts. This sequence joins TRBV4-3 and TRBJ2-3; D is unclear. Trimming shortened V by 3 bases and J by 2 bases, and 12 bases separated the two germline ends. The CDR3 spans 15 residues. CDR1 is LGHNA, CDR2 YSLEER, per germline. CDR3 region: CASSHTQAITDTQYF. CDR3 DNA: TGCGCCAGCAGCCATACGCAGGCAATCACAGATACGCAGTATTTT.

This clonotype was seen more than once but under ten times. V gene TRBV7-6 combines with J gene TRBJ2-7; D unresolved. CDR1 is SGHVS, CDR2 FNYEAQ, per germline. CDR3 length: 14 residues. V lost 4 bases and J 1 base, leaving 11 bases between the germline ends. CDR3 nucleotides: TGTGCCAGCAGCTCCCGTGAAACGTCCTACGAGCAGTACTTC. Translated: CASSSRETSYEQYF.

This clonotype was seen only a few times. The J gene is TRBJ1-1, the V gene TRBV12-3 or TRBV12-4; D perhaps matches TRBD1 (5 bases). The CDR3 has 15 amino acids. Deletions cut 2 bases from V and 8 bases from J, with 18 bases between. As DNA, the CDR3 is TGTGCCAGCAGTTTACGCGGGGCGGGCCTTGGGGAAGCTTTCTTT. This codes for CASSLRGAGLGEAFF.

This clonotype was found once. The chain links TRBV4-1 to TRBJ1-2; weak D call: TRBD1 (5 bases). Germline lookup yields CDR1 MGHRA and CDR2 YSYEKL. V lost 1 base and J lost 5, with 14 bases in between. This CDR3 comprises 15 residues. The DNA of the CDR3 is TGCGCCAGCAGCCAAGTGATGCAGGGTAGTTATGGCTACACCTTC. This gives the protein CASSQVMQGSYGYTF.

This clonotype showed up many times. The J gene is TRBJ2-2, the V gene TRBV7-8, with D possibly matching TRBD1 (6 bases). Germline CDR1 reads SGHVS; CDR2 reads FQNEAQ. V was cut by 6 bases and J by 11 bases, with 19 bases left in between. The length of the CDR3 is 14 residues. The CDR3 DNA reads TGTGCCAGCAGTTTGGACAGTCCCCGGAGAGAGCTGTTTTTT. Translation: CASSLDSPRRELFF.

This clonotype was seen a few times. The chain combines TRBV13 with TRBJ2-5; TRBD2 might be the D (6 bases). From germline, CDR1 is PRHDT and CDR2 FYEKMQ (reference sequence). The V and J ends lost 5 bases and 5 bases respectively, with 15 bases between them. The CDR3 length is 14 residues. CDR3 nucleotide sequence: TGTGCCAGCAGCCGGGGAAGAAGCGGGGAGACCCAGTACTTC. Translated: CASSRGRSGETQYF.

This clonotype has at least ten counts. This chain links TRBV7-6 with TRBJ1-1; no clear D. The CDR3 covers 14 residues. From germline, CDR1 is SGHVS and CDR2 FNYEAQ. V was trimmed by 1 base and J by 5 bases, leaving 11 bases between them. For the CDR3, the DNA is TGTGCCAGCAGCTTAGGTGAGATGAGAACTGAAGCTTTCTTT. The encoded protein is CASSLGEMRTEAFF.

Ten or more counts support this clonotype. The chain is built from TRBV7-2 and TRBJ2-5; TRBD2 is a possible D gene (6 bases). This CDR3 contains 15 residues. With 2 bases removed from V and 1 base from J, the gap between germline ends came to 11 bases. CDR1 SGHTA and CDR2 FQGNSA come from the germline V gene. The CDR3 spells CASSLIGGTQETQYF. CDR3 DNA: TGTGCCAGCAGCTTAATCGGAGGGACCCAAGAGACCCAGTACTTC.